These T cell receptor beta chains were read from a single sample in a study of cytomegalovirus exposure and HLA in healthy donors. Using immunoSEQ multiplex PCR, the repertoire was profiled, and TCRdb retains in-frame clones only, with some absent. The table has over 70,000 clones, roughly three quarters seen once. What was sequenced was PBMCs. The receptors here all came from a man aged 25 to 45 in good health and CMV-seronegative. Each CDR3 is given with its conserved first and last residue. The D gene is left open where the match is weak. Size is stated for part of the rows, as once, few or many counts, or as a class when the clone is expanded.

j_call | d_call | v_call | clone_size | cdr3_nt | cdr3_aa
TRBJ2-7 | - | TRBV5-4 | once | TGTGCCAGCAGCTCCCCGGCCAAAGCGGATGACGACTCCTACGAGCAGTACTTC | CASSSPAKADDDSYEQYF
TRBJ2-5 | TRBD1 | TRBV11-2 | - | TGTGCCAGCAGCTTTAGGACAGGGGCTGGGGAGACCCAGTACTTC | CASSFRTGAGETQYF
TRBJ1-2 | TRBD1 | TRBV9 | - | TGTGCCAGCAGCGTAGGGGACAGGGCCGACTATGGCTACACCTTC | CASSVGDRADYGYTF
TRBJ2-7 | TRBD2 | TRBV19 | - | TGTGCCAGTAGTATGTTTAGCGGGGTCCTCCGTTACGAGCAGTACTTC | CASSMFSGVLRYEQYF
TRBJ2-5 | TRBD2 | TRBV10-3 | - | TGTGCCATCAGTGTATCACTAGCGGAAGAGACCCAGTACTTC | CAISVSLAEETQYF
TRBJ2-5 | - | TRBV28 | - | TGTGCCAGCAGTTTAGGTTCACAGGACCAAGAGACCCAGTACTTC | CASSLGSQDQETQYF
TRBJ2-7 | TRBD1 | TRBV18 | - | TGTGCCAGCTCACCGCCGGGACAGGGGATCTACGAGCAGTACTTC | CASSPPGQGIYEQYF
TRBJ1-4 | TRBD1 | TRBV5-5 | - | TGTGCCAGCAGCTTGACCCCACAGGGGGCGGGTAACGAAAAACTGTTTTTT | CASSLTPQGAGNEKLFF
TRBJ2-7 | - | TRBV28 | - | TGTGCCAGCAGTTGGCAGGGTTCTTCCCACGAGCAGTACTTC | CASSWQGSSHEQYF
TRBJ1-1 | - | TRBV10-3 | - | TGTGCCATCAGGAAGGACAGCAGGAACACTGAAGCTTTCTTT | CAIRKDSRNTEAFF
TRBJ1-2 | - | TRBV6-1 | - | TGTGCCAGCAGTGGGGGGCTTTCTAACTATGGCTACACCTTC | CASSGGLSNYGYTF
TRBJ2-1 | TRBD2 | TRBV7-9 | - | TGTGCCAGCAGCTTACCGGGACTAGGAGGCAATGAGCAGTTCTTC | CASSLPGLGGNEQFF
TRBJ2-7 | - | TRBV28 | - | TGTGCCAGCAGTTTAGCTCAGGGATCAAGGGACGAGCAGTACTTC | CASSLAQGSRDEQYF
TRBJ1-1 | - | TRBV7-2 | - | TGTGCCAGCAGTACAGGGCCCCTAACTGAAGCTTTCTTT | CASSTGPLTEAFF
TRBJ2-7 | TRBD1 | TRBV30 | few | TGTGCCTGGAGTGCCCTGACAGGGGGCGCCTCCGAGCAGTACTTC | CAWSALTGGASEQYF
TRBJ1-1 | - | TRBV7-9 | - | TGTGCCAGCAGCGCCAACAGGGACATGAACACTGAAGCTTTCTTT | CASSANRDMNTEAFF
TRBJ2-7 | TRBD1 | TRBV5-1 | - | TGCGCCAGCAGCTCGGACAGGGGGCCCTACGAGCAGTACTTC | CASSSDRGPYEQYF
TRBJ2-7 | TRBD1 | TRBV18 | - | TGTGCCAGCTCATACTTAACAGGGGTTCAAGGCGAGCAGTACTTC | CASSYLTGVQGEQYF
TRBJ2-2 | - | TRBV7-2 | few | TGTGCCAGCAGCCCCGGTATGGGCGCGAACACCGGGGAGCTGTTTTTT | CASSPGMGANTGELFF
TRBJ2-1 | TRBD2 | TRBV7-9 | - | TGTGCCAGCAGCCCTTGGGTGCGGGAGAACAATGAGCAGTTCTTC | CASSPWVRENNEQFF
TRBJ1-1 | - | TRBV28 | - | TGTGCCAGCCGCGGAGGGGTGGGCACTGAAGCTTTCTTT | CASRGGVGTEAFF
TRBJ1-2 | TRBD1 | TRBV6-6 | few | TGTGCCAGCATGTACGGGACAGCCTATGGCTACACCTTC | CASMYGTAYGYTF
TRBJ1-2 | - | TRBV7-8 | once | TGTGCCAGCAGCCGTTCGGGGGGCCGGGGCTACACCTTC | CASSRSGGRGYTF
TRBJ1-1 | - | TRBV4-1 | - | TGCGCCAGCAGCCAAGAAACCGCCGGGATCTTCTCCCTTGAAGCTTTCTTT | CASSQETAGIFSLEAFF
TRBJ2-1 | TRBD1 | TRBV6-5 | few | TGTGCCAGCAGTTACTACCGACAGGGTAAACATGAGCAGTTCTTC | CASSYYRQGKHEQFF
TRBJ1-2 | TRBD1 | TRBV7-9 | - | TGTGCCAGCAGCTTAAACGGACAGGGGTTATATTATGGCTACACCTTC | CASSLNGQGLYYGYTF
TRBJ2-5 | TRBD1 | TRBV9 | - | TGTGCCAGCAGCTCACAGGGGACCCGAGAGACCCAGTACTTC | CASSSQGTRETQYF
TRBJ1-5 | TRBD1 | TRBV6-1 | - | TGTGCCAGCAGTGTGACAGGGGTGACTCATAGCAATCAGCCCCAGCATTTT | CASSVTGVTHSNQPQHF
TRBJ1-4 | - | TRBV4-3 | - | TGCGCCAGCAGCCAAGATCCCAGGCCAACTAATGAAAAACTGTTTTTT | CASSQDPRPTNEKLFF
TRBJ2-5 | TRBD1 | TRBV7-2 | - | TGTGCCAGCAGCCCCGGGACAGGGGGTGAGACCCAGTACTTC | CASSPGTGGETQYF